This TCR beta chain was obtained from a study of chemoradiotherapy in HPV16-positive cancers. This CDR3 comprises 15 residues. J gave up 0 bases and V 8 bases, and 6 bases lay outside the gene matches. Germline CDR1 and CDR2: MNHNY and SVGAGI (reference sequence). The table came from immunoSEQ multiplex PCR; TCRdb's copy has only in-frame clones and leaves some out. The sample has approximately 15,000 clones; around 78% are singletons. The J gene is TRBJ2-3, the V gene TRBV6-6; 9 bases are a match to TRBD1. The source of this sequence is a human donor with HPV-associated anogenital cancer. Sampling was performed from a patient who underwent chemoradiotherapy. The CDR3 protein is CASSEQGASTDTQYF. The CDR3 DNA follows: TGTGCCAGCTCGGAACAGGGGGCTAGCACAGATACGCAGTATTTT.